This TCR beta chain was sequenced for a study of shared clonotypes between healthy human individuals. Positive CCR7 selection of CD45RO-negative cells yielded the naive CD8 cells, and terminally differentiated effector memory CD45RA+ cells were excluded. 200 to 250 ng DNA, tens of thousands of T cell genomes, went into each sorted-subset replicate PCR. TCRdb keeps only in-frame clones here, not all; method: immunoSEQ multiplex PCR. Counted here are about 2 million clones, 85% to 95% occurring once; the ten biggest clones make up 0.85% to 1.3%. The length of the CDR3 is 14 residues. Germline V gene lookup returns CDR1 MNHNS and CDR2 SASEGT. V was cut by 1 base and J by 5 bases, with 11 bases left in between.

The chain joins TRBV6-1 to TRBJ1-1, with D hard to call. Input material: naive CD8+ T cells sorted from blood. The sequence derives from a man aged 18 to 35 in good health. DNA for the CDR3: TGTGCCAGCAGTGAAGAAAGGGTAGGGACTGAAGCTTTCTTT. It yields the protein CASSEERVGTEAFF.